This T cell receptor beta chain stems from a study of early T cells in non-severe SARS-CoV-2 infection. Tagging with unique molecular identifiers was applied to individual cDNA molecules. TCRdb re-called the 5' RACE reads with MiXCR, one entry per CDR3 protein. The profile shows under 90,000 distinct CDR3 sequences, 12% to 15% of them singletons. The ends were cut back, 3 bases at V and 5 bases at J, with 7 bases in the middle. Per germline, CDR1 MNHEY and CDR2 SMNVEV (reference sequence). This CDR3 has 13 amino acids. The source material was whole blood. The sequence came from an adult who was a healthcare worker with PCR-confirmed SARS-CoV-2 infection or an uninfected control (not recorded which). The V call is TRBV27, the J call TRBJ2-2, with unresolved D. This chain's CDR3 is CASSLFWTGELFF. Written as DNA, the CDR3 is TGTGCCAGCAGTTTGTTCTGGACCGGGGAGCTGTTTTTT.